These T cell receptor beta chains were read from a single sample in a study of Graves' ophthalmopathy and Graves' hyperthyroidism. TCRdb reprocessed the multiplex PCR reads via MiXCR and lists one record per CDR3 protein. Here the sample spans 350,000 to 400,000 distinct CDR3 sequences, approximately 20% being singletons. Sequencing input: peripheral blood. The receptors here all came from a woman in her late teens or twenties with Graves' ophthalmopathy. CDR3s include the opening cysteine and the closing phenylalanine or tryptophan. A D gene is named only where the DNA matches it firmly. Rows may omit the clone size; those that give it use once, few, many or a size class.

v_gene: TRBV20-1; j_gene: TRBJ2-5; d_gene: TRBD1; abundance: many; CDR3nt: TGCAGTGCTAGAACGGACAGGGTAGAGACCCAGTACTTC; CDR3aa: CSARTDRVETQYF
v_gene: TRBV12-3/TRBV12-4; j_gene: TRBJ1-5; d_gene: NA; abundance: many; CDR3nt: TGTGCCAGCAGTTACAGGGTAGGTCAGCCCCAGCATTTT; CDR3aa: CASSYRVGQPQHF
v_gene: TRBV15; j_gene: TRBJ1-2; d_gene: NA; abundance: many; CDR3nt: TGTGCCACCAGCACCCGGGGGGAGAACTATGGCTACACCTTC; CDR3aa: CATSTRGENYGYTF
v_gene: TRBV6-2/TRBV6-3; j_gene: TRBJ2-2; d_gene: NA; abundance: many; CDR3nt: TGTGCCAGCAGTCCACAGCGAATCGCGAACACCGGGGAGCTGTTTTTT; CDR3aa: CASSPQRIANTGELFF
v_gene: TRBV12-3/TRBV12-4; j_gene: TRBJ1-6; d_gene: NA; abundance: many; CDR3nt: TGTGCCAGCAGTTTATTTAGGAAAGGGGATTCACCCCTCCACTTT; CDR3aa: CASSLFRKGDSPLHF
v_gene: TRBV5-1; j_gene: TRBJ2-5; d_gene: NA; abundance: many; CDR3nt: TGCGCCAGCAGCTTGGGGGCTGCGGCGGAGACCCAGTACTTC; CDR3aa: CASSLGAAAETQYF
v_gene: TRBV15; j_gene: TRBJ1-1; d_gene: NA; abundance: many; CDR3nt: TGTGCCTCTAGAAGCAGTAAGAACACTGAAGCTTTCTTT; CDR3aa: CASRSSKNTEAFF
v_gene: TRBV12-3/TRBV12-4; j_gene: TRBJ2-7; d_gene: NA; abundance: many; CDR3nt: TGTGCCAGCAGTTTTTATCCTCCTCTTTCCTACGAGCAGTACTTC; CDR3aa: CASSFYPPLSYEQYF
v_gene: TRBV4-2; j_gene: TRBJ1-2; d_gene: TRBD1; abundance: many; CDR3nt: TGTGCCAGCAGCCAAGAGGGGTCGGCAGGGGGAGCCTATGGCTACACCTTC; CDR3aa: CASSQEGSAGGAYGYTF
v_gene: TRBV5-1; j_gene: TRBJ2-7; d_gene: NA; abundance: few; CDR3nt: TGCGCCAGCAGCTTTGCCAGCGAGGATTACGAGCAGTACTTC; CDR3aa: CASSFASEDYEQYF
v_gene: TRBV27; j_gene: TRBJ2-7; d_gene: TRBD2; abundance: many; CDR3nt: TGTGCCAGCAGTTTAAAAGCCCCGGTGGGGAGGGACTCCTACGAGCAGTACTTC; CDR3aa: CASSLKAPVGRDSYEQYF
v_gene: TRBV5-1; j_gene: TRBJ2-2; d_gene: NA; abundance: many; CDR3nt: TGCGCCAGCAGCTTGGGGCCGGCGACCGGGGAGCTGTTTTTT; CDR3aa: CASSLGPATGELFF
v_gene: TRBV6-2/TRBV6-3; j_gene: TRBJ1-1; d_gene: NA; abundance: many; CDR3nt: TGTGCCAGCAGTTACCGGATGAACACTGAAGCTTTCTTT; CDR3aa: CASSYRMNTEAFF
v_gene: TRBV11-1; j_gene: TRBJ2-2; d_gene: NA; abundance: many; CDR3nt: TGTGCCAGCAGCTTTCACCAGGGAACGAACACCGGGGAGCTGTTTTTT; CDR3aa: CASSFHQGTNTGELFF
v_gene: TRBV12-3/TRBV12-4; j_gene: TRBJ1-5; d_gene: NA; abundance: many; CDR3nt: TGTGCCAGCAGTTTAGCCGCATTTCGCGATCAGCCCCAGCATTTT; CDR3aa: CASSLAAFRDQPQHF
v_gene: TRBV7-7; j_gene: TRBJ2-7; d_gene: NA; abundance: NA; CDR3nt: TGTGCTAGCAGCTTATCCGGGGCGGACGAGCAGTACTTC; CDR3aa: CASSLSGADEQYF
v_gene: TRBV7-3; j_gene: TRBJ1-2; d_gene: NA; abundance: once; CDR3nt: TGTGCCAGCAGTCCTGGCAGAGGCTCTGGCTACACCTTC; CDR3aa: CASSPGRGSGYTF